Listed below are T cell receptor beta chains from one sample, sequenced in a study of cytomegalovirus exposure and HLA in healthy donors. The method was immunoSEQ multiplex PCR; TCRdb's version includes in-frame clones alone and lacks a portion of them. The sample yields 50,000 to 65,000 clones, about 65% seen once. The sequenced material came from PBMCs. The source of these receptors is a middle-aged man in good health and CMV-seropositive. CDR3s include the opening cysteine and the closing phenylalanine or tryptophan. Each record gives: clone size, J gene, D gene, V gene, CDR3 DNA, CDR3 protein. A D gene is named only where the DNA matches it firmly. Size values are once, few and many counts, or a class for expanded clones, and some rows have none.

clone_size: -
j_call: TRBJ2-6
d_call: -
v_call: TRBV9
cdr3_nt: TGTGCCAGCAGCGTAGACTCGGACTTCTCTGGGGCCAACGTCCTGACTTTC
cdr3_aa: CASSVDSDFSGANVLTF

clone_size: -
j_call: TRBJ1-1
d_call: TRBD1
v_call: TRBV5-1
cdr3_nt: TGCGCCAGCGGAAAAGACAGGGTTGGAACGACTGAAGCTTTCTTT
cdr3_aa: CASGKDRVGTTEAFF

clone_size: -
j_call: TRBJ2-1
d_call: TRBD2
v_call: TRBV5-8
cdr3_nt: TGTGCCAGCAGGAGCGGGAGTGGCAATGAGCAGTTCTTC
cdr3_aa: CASRSGSGNEQFF

clone_size: -
j_call: TRBJ1-6
d_call: TRBD1
v_call: TRBV30
cdr3_nt: TGTGCCTTCGGGACAGCACCTAATTCACCCCTCCACTTT
cdr3_aa: CAFGTAPNSPLHF

clone_size: few
j_call: TRBJ1-5
d_call: -
v_call: TRBV2
cdr3_nt: TGTGCCAGTAACCGGGTTACCAATCAGCCCCAGCATTTT
cdr3_aa: CASNRVTNQPQHF

clone_size: few
j_call: TRBJ2-3
d_call: -
v_call: TRBV7-9
cdr3_nt: TGTGCCAGCAGCTTATCTAGCGCAGATACGCAGTATTTT
cdr3_aa: CASSLSSADTQYF

clone_size: -
j_call: TRBJ1-2
d_call: -
v_call: TRBV29-1
cdr3_nt: TGCAGCGTCCACAGGATCGAGTCTAACTATGGCTACACCTTC
cdr3_aa: CSVHRIESNYGYTF

clone_size: -
j_call: TRBJ2-5
d_call: TRBD2
v_call: TRBV18
cdr3_nt: TGTGCCAGCTCACCACGGACTAGCGGGGGAACTATGAAATGGCAAGAGACCCAGTACTTC
cdr3_aa: CASSPRTSGGTMKWQETQYF

clone_size: -
j_call: TRBJ1-2
d_call: -
v_call: TRBV5-1
cdr3_nt: TGCGCCAGCAGCGTCGCAGAACAGGGCGCATCTAACTATGGCTACACCTTC
cdr3_aa: CASSVAEQGASNYGYTF

clone_size: -
j_call: TRBJ1-5
d_call: -
v_call: TRBV19
cdr3_nt: TGTGCCAGTAGTATTATCTGGGAGAGAAATCAGCCCCAGCATTTT
cdr3_aa: CASSIIWERNQPQHF

clone_size: -
j_call: TRBJ2-4
d_call: -
v_call: TRBV7-2
cdr3_nt: TGTGCCAGCAGCTTAGCGCTAGGAGGAGTAGGCATTCAGTACTTC
cdr3_aa: CASSLALGGVGIQYF

clone_size: -
j_call: TRBJ2-7
d_call: TRBD2
v_call: TRBV7-2
cdr3_nt: TGTGCCAGCAGTACTAGCGGGGGAATCTCCTACGAGCAGTACTTC
cdr3_aa: CASSTSGGISYEQYF

clone_size: -
j_call: TRBJ2-3
d_call: TRBD2
v_call: TRBV28
cdr3_nt: TGTGCCACCGGGACTAGCGGCAGCACAGATACGCAGTATTTT
cdr3_aa: CATGTSGSTDTQYF

clone_size: -
j_call: TRBJ1-1
d_call: TRBD1
v_call: TRBV7-9
cdr3_nt: TGTGCCAGCAGTCGGGACAGGAGGGGCACTGAAGCTTTCTTT
cdr3_aa: CASSRDRRGTEAFF

clone_size: -
j_call: TRBJ2-1
d_call: TRBD2
v_call: TRBV15
cdr3_nt: TGTGCCACCAGCAGGGAGACTAGCGGGAAAGGTGAGCAGTTCTTC
cdr3_aa: CATSRETSGKGEQFF

clone_size: -
j_call: TRBJ2-3
d_call: TRBD1
v_call: TRBV5-1
cdr3_nt: TGCGCCAGCAGCTTGTCCCGGACAGGGGGCTTGGGAGATACGCAGTATTTT
cdr3_aa: CASSLSRTGGLGDTQYF

clone_size: -
j_call: TRBJ1-1
d_call: TRBD1
v_call: TRBV29-1
cdr3_nt: TGCAGCGTCGCAGGCATGGCAGGGGGGAACACTGAAGCTTTCTTT
cdr3_aa: CSVAGMAGGNTEAFF

clone_size: -
j_call: TRBJ2-7
d_call: -
v_call: TRBV6-1
cdr3_nt: TGTGCCAGCAGTGAATGGGGCACCTCCTACGAGCAGTACTTC
cdr3_aa: CASSEWGTSYEQYF

clone_size: -
j_call: TRBJ1-5
d_call: -
v_call: TRBV9
cdr3_nt: TGTGCCAGCAGCGTAGAAGGGAGACGGTACCAGCCCCAGCATTTT
cdr3_aa: CASSVEGRRYQPQHF

clone_size: few
j_call: TRBJ2-7
d_call: -
v_call: TRBV5-4
cdr3_nt: TGTGCCAGCAGCCACGACAGTATGGAAGGAGAGCAGTACTTC
cdr3_aa: CASSHDSMEGEQYF

clone_size: -
j_call: TRBJ2-5
d_call: TRBD1
v_call: TRBV28
cdr3_nt: TGTGCCAGCAGTGCGCCCAGGACAGGGGAGAGTGAGACCCAGTACTTC
cdr3_aa: CASSAPRTGESETQYF

clone_size: -
j_call: TRBJ2-1
d_call: TRBD2
v_call: TRBV4-1
cdr3_nt: TGCGCCAGCAGCCAAGGGGGACTAGCGGGAGGGGTTACAATGAGGCAGTTCTTC
cdr3_aa: CASSQGGLAGGVTMRQFF

clone_size: -
j_call: TRBJ1-5
d_call: TRBD1
v_call: TRBV29-1
cdr3_nt: TGCAGCGTCTCAGGAGGGACAGGGGACCAGCCCCAGCATTTT
cdr3_aa: CSVSGGTGDQPQHF

clone_size: many
j_call: TRBJ2-3
d_call: -
v_call: TRBV5-6
cdr3_nt: TGTGCCAGCAGCTTGGGACAGCTCCCCACAGATACGCAGTATTTT
cdr3_aa: CASSLGQLPTDTQYF

clone_size: -
j_call: TRBJ1-5
d_call: -
v_call: TRBV9
cdr3_nt: TGTGCCAGCAGCGTAGCTGGCCATAGCAATCAGCCCCAGCATTTT
cdr3_aa: CASSVAGHSNQPQHF

clone_size: -
j_call: TRBJ1-2
d_call: -
v_call: TRBV6-1
cdr3_nt: TGTGCCAGCAGTGATGGGGGGGTGGGGGTTGATGGCTACACCTTC
cdr3_aa: CASSDGGVGVDGYTF

clone_size: few
j_call: TRBJ2-7
d_call: TRBD1
v_call: TRBV2
cdr3_nt: TGTGCCAGCGGGGGACAGCCCTACGAGCAGTACTTC
cdr3_aa: CASGGQPYEQYF

clone_size: -
j_call: TRBJ1-5
d_call: -
v_call: TRBV27
cdr3_nt: TGTGCCAGCAGTTACCAGATTGACTATCAGCCCCAGCATTTT
cdr3_aa: CASSYQIDYQPQHF

clone_size: -
j_call: TRBJ2-3
d_call: TRBD2
v_call: TRBV4-2
cdr3_nt: TGTGCCAGCAGCCCCGGGACTAAGACAGATACGCAGTATTTT
cdr3_aa: CASSPGTKTDTQYF

clone_size: -
j_call: TRBJ2-3
d_call: TRBD1
v_call: TRBV10-3
cdr3_nt: TGTGCCATCAGTCAATTCTTTGGACAGGGGAGCACAGATACGCAGTATTTT
cdr3_aa: CAISQFFGQGSTDTQYF

clone_size: -
j_call: TRBJ2-5
d_call: -
v_call: TRBV30
cdr3_nt: TGTGCCTGCAGGGAAGAGACCCAGTACTTC
cdr3_aa: CACREETQYF